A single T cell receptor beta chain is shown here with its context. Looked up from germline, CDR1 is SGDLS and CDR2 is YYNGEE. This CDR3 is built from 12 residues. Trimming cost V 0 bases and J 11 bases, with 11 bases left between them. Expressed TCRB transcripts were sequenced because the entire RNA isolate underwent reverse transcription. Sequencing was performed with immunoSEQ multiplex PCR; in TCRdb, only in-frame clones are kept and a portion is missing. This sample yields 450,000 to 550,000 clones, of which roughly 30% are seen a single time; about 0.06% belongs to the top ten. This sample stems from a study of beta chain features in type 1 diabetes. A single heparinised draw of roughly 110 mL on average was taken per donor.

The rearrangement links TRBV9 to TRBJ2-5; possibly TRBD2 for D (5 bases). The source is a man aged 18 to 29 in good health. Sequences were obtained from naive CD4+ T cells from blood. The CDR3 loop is CASSVASGVQYF. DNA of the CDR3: TGTGCCAGCAGCGTAGCCAGCGGAGTGCAGTACTTC.